The text below deals with one T cell receptor (beta chain). It lacks a known antigen. One base away there is no much larger clone; base qualities are not given. The data derive from a study of blood T cell repertoires in COVID-19 (dated by TCRdb to 2018 to 2021). Describing the broader study: Samples covering the acute and convalescent phases of COVID-19 were provided by collaborators in the United States, Italy and Spain. The repertoires were made available in a free public database intended to serve as a resource for research on the immune response to SARS-CoV-2. Where available, HLA class I and class II types were taken from metadata supplied by the sample provider and were not determined by assay-based typing. The prospective study material was composed of cDNA or gDNA derived from T cells, B-cell-depleted T cells, or PBMCs. Samples were obtained from the ongoing ImmuneRACE study (first 160 participants) and from some 1,300 subjects provided by 6 global collaborators. The dataset comprised deeply sampled blood TCRbeta repertoires from subjects exposed to, actively infected with, or recovered from COVID-19. Sample metadata almost always included a de-identified subject ID, COVID-19 status, age in years and sex.

Enrolling through a virtual design, the prospective study's participants ranged in age from roughly 18 to 89 years and lived across roughly 23 United States geographic areas. In the prospective study, cohorts were assigned on the basis of participant-reported clinical history obtained from a screening survey and a study questionnaire. For ImmuneRACE Cohort 3, a participant was defined as recovered based on two consecutive negative NP/OP PCR tests, clearance by a healthcare professional, or resolution of symptoms. Each participant in the prospective study had whole blood, serum and a nasopharyngeal or oropharyngeal swab collected by mobile phlebotomists. Participants in the prospective study had the option to provide additional blood draws and questionnaires over a roughly 2-month period. Before DNA extraction, blood samples from the prospective study were shipped at room temperature or frozen.

TCRbeta CDR3 regions were amplified from genomic DNA by means of the immunoSEQ Assay, a bias-controlled multiplex PCR. In the authors' own workflow: Within the assay, amplification of reference gene primers was used to estimate how many nucleated cells each sample contained. To quantify the absolute abundance of each unique TCRbeta CDR3 rearrangement, sequence reads were collapsed and filtered. Productive Simpson clonality was computed per sample as the square root of Simpson's diversity index over productive rearrangements. What TCRdb holds here is the immuneACCESS table cut down to in-frame rearrangements. Part of the clones is not present; checked against another copy, under half of the missing clones reflect an unresolved V gene, and the others are unexplained. V, J and clone size reflect that table, while D and trimming were determined from the DNA. This sample is represented by 150,000 or so clones; around four fifths of them were singletons. Of the sample, nearly 8% falls within the top ten clones.

Cut back by 2 bases and 3 bases, the V and J ends lie 4 bases apart. Spanning cysteine to phenylalanine, the CDR3 consists of 12 amino acids. Of all the DNA, just the CDR3 is kept, 36 bases in frame from base 1. The full study reports these points: Clinical and demographic metadata were provided uncurated, with the amount varying by source and participant.

Recombination connected TRBV12-3 or TRBV12-4 to TRBJ1-2; the D gene remains uncertain. This receptor was obtained from a woman aged 45-65 years who had recovered from COVID-19. The sample taken for sequencing was PBMCs or T cells enriched from blood (not recorded which). The bases are TGTGCCAGCAGTTTACAGTACTATGGCTACACCTTC. This gives the protein CASSLQYYGYTF.